The rows below give T cell receptor beta chains drawn from one sample of a study of cytomegalovirus exposure and HLA in healthy donors. The protocol was immunoSEQ multiplex PCR, while the TCRdb copy is restricted to in-frame clones and leaves out a portion. The sample yields roughly 120,000 clones, 7% to 9.5% seen once. The material sequenced was PBMCs. All receptors derive from a woman aged 40 to 50 in good health and CMV-seropositive. Each CDR3 is given with its conserved first and last residue. D genes are given only for firm matches. Some rows have no size entry. The others give once, few or many, or a class for an expanded clone.

clone size,V gene,J gene,D gene,CDR3 protein,CDR3 DNA
-,TRBV2,TRBJ1-2,-,CASSEALGALNYGYTF,TGTGCCAGCAGTGAAGCGCTTGGGGCTCTTAACTATGGCTACACCTTC
-,TRBV14,TRBJ1-1,-,CASSRDMQNTEAFF,TGTGCCAGCAGCCGGGACATGCAGAACACTGAAGCTTTCTTT
few,TRBV5-4,TRBJ2-1,-,CASSLAGAGNYNEQFF,TGTGCCAGCAGCTTGGCAGGTGCGGGGAACTACAATGAGCAGTTCTTC
few,TRBV5-6,TRBJ2-7,-,CASSPYRPSYEQYF,TGTGCCAGCAGCCCGTACAGGCCCTCCTACGAGCAGTACTTC
-,TRBV5-1,TRBJ2-7,TRBD1,CASSLGPGQSSYEQYF,TGCGCCAGCAGCTTGGGGCCGGGACAGAGCTCCTACGAGCAGTACTTC
-,TRBV29-1,TRBJ2-2,-,CSVDAGRTVDTGELFF,TGCAGCGTTGATGCGGGCAGAACAGTAGACACCGGGGAGCTGTTTTTT
-,TRBV5-1,TRBJ2-1,TRBD2,CASSLALAGGISDEQFF,TGCGCCAGCAGCTTGGCGCTAGCGGGGGGGATAAGCGATGAGCAGTTCTTC
few,TRBV5-6,TRBJ1-5,-,CASSLATGSPGQPQHF,TGTGCCAGCAGCTTAGCTACAGGGTCCCCTGGGCAGCCCCAGCATTTT
few,TRBV9,TRBJ1-5,TRBD1,CASSVGVTGFQPQHF,TGTGCCAGCAGCGTAGGGGTGACAGGGTTTCAGCCCCAGCATTTT
-,TRBV4-1,TRBJ1-2,TRBD1,CASSQPGQGALDGYTF,TGCGCCAGCAGCCAACCCGGACAGGGGGCTCTCGATGGCTACACCTTC
few,TRBV5-6,TRBJ2-5,-,CASSFAALRETQYF,TGTGCCAGCAGCTTTGCAGCGCTTAGAGAGACCCAGTACTTC
few,TRBV4-1,TRBJ2-3,TRBD2,CASSQGTAGGQDTQYF,TGCGCCAGCAGCCAAGGGACAGCGGGGGGCCAGGATACGCAGTATTTT
-,TRBV5-1,TRBJ2-6,TRBD1,CASSLPGQGAIGANVLTF,TGCGCCAGCAGCCTGCCCGGACAGGGGGCGATCGGGGCCAACGTCCTGACTTTC
-,TRBV7-9,TRBJ2-2,-,CASSPRQWRAGELFF,TGTGCCAGCAGCCCTCGACAGTGGCGCGCCGGGGAGCTGTTTTTT
few,TRBV9,TRBJ1-4,-,CASSPLGGREGEKLFF,TGTGCCAGCAGCCCCCTCGGTGGCAGGGAAGGCGAAAAACTGTTTTTT
few,TRBV27,TRBJ1-1,-,CASSSRTTMNTEAFF,TGTGCCAGCAGTTCCCGGACAACGATGAACACTGAAGCTTTCTTT
-,TRBV30,TRBJ1-2,TRBD1,CAWSEDRGLGYTF,TGTGCCTGGAGTGAGGACAGGGGTTTGGGCTACACCTTC
-,TRBV28,TRBJ1-6,-,CASSRVGANSPLHF,TGTGCCAGCAGCCGGGTAGGGGCCAATTCACCCCTCCACTTT
few,TRBV19,TRBJ2-7,TRBD1,CASSMSRGARGHSEQYF,TGTGCCAGTAGTATGAGTCGTGGTGCCAGGGGGCATAGCGAGCAGTACTTC
few,TRBV7-9,TRBJ1-2,-,CASSPTGGGYGYTF,TGTGCCAGCAGCCCCACGGGAGGGGGATATGGCTACACCTTC
few,TRBV4-1,TRBJ2-3,-,CASSQGSGAGTDTQYF,TGCGCCAGCAGCCAAGGGTCAGGCGCGGGTACAGATACGCAGTATTTT
few,TRBV30,TRBJ2-2,TRBD2,CAWALAGWVTGELFF,TGTGCCTGGGCCCTAGCGGGGTGGGTCACCGGGGAGCTGTTTTTT
few,TRBV6-4,TRBJ2-3,-,CASSPRGATSTDTQYF,TGTGCCAGCAGCCCCCGTGGAGCCACGAGCACAGATACGCAGTATTTT
-,TRBV18,TRBJ1-2,-,CASSPDTGGNGYTF,TGTGCCAGCTCACCTGACACGGGAGGGAATGGCTACACCTTC
few,TRBV13,TRBJ2-7,-,CASSFYLKGRRSSYEQYF,TGTGCCAGCAGCTTCTACCTTAAGGGGCGTAGAAGCTCCTACGAGCAGTACTTC
-,TRBV6-1,TRBJ2-7,TRBD1,CASRDWDRGAYEQYF,TGTGCCAGCAGGGATTGGGACAGGGGGGCCTACGAGCAGTACTTC
-,TRBV18,TRBJ2-1,TRBD2,CASSPGLAGGNEQFF,TGTGCCAGCTCACCTGGACTAGCGGGGGGGAATGAGCAGTTCTTC
-,TRBV2,TRBJ2-3,TRBD2,CASSGPGLRTDTQYF,TGTGCCAGCAGTGGACCGGGACTACGCACAGATACGCAGTATTTT
-,TRBV6-5,TRBJ1-2,-,CASSYPLLERYGYTF,TGTGCCAGCAGTTACCCCCTCCTCGAACGGTATGGCTACACCTTC
few,TRBV11-2,TRBJ1-1,-,CASGELSEAFF,TGTGCCAGCGGGGAGCTAAGTGAAGCTTTCTTT
-,TRBV30,TRBJ2-7,-,CAWRADFRASYEQYF,TGTGCCTGGAGGGCGGACTTCCGAGCGTCCTACGAGCAGTACTTC
few,TRBV27,TRBJ2-6,-,CASSFLGYSGANVLTF,TGTGCCAGCAGTTTTTTGGGCTACTCTGGGGCCAACGTCCTGACTTTC
few,TRBV11-2,TRBJ1-1,TRBD1,CASSYVGGNTEAFF,TGTGCCAGCAGCTACGTAGGGGGCAACACTGAAGCTTTCTTT
few,TRBV5-8,TRBJ1-3,TRBD1,CASSPEGQGGNTIYF,TGTGCCAGCAGCCCGGAAGGACAGGGGGGAAACACCATATATTTT
-,TRBV6-5,TRBJ1-1,TRBD1,CASSRGLTAFF,TGTGCCAGCAGCAGGGGGTTGACGGCTTTCTTT
few,TRBV7-2,TRBJ1-1,-,CASSLGGGEAFF,TGTGCCAGCAGCCTAGGGGGGGGTGAAGCTTTCTTT
few,TRBV5-1,TRBJ2-3,-,CASKLGGQDTQYF,TGCGCCAGCAAACTCGGGGGGCAAGATACGCAGTATTTT
-,TRBV19,TRBJ1-2,-,CASRFLTGADYGYTF,TGTGCCAGTAGGTTCCTGACAGGCGCCGACTATGGCTACACCTTC
-,TRBV5-1,TRBJ1-6,TRBD1,CASSLGDSDNSPLHF,TGCGCCAGCAGCTTGGGGGACAGCGATAATTCACCCCTCCACTTT
-,TRBV4-1,TRBJ1-1,-,CASSPPGQLNTEAFF,TGCGCCAGCAGCCCCCCAGGACAGCTTAACACTGAAGCTTTCTTT
-,TRBV7-2,TRBJ2-7,TRBD1,CASSLHQGAGEQYF,TGTGCCAGCAGCCTCCACCAGGGGGCCGGCGAGCAGTACTTC
-,TRBV7-9,TRBJ1-2,TRBD1,CASSSGTDGNYGYTF,TGTGCCAGCAGCTCCGGGACAGACGGTAACTATGGCTACACCTTC
-,TRBV23-1,TRBJ2-1,-,CASLSDSQTYNEQFF,TGCGCCAGCTTATCGGACAGTCAAACCTACAATGAGCAGTTCTTC
-,TRBV13,TRBJ1-6,TRBD1,CASSLVTGGLFSPLHF,TGTGCCAGCAGCTTAGTTACAGGGGGCTTGTTTTCACCCCTCCACTTT
-,TRBV18,TRBJ2-7,TRBD1,CASSHPTGGTEQYF,TGTGCCAGCTCACACCCGACAGGGGGCACCGAGCAGTACTTC
-,TRBV6-1,TRBJ1-2,TRBD1,CASRSRDRGNYGYTF,TGTGCCAGCAGGAGCCGGGACAGGGGTAACTATGGCTACACCTTC
few,TRBV19,TRBJ1-5,-,CASTVQRGGDQPQHF,TGTGCCAGTACCGTCCAAAGGGGTGGTGATCAGCCCCAGCATTTT
few,TRBV27,TRBJ2-1,TRBD2,CASSAGTRVNEQFF,TGTGCCAGCAGTGCCGGGACTAGGGTAAATGAGCAGTTCTTC
-,TRBV2,TRBJ1-4,-,CASSEDESVSEKLFF,TGTGCCAGCAGTGAAGACGAGAGCGTGAGTGAAAAACTGTTTTTT
few,TRBV5-1,TRBJ2-2,TRBD2,CASSPGLAGGSATGELFF,TGCGCCAGCAGCCCGGGACTAGCGGGGGGGTCGGCCACCGGGGAGCTGTTTTTT
-,TRBV18,TRBJ1-5,-,CASSPAGPNQPQHF,TGTGCCAGCTCGCCCGCAGGGCCCAATCAGCCCCAGCATTTT
few,TRBV29-1,TRBJ1-1,-,CSAERSNTEAFF,TGCAGCGCCGAGAGGTCGAACACTGAAGCTTTCTTT
few,TRBV15,TRBJ2-1,-,CATSRVGRSSYNEQFF,TGTGCCACCAGCAGAGTGGGGAGGAGCTCCTACAATGAGCAGTTCTTC
few,TRBV9,TRBJ1-1,TRBD1,CASSAEAGGNTEAFF,TGTGCCAGCAGCGCAGAAGCAGGGGGCAACACTGAAGCTTTCTTT
-,TRBV29-1,TRBJ1-2,-,CSVRDTIYGYTF,TGCAGCGTTAGGGACACTATCTATGGCTACACCTTC
few,TRBV14,TRBJ1-4,TRBD1,CASSQTGINEKLFF,TGTGCCAGCAGCCAGACAGGGATTAATGAAAAACTGTTTTTT
few,TRBV27,TRBJ1-1,-,CASSFARTAMNTEAFF,TGTGCCAGCAGTTTTGCAAGGACAGCGATGAACACTGAAGCTTTCTTT